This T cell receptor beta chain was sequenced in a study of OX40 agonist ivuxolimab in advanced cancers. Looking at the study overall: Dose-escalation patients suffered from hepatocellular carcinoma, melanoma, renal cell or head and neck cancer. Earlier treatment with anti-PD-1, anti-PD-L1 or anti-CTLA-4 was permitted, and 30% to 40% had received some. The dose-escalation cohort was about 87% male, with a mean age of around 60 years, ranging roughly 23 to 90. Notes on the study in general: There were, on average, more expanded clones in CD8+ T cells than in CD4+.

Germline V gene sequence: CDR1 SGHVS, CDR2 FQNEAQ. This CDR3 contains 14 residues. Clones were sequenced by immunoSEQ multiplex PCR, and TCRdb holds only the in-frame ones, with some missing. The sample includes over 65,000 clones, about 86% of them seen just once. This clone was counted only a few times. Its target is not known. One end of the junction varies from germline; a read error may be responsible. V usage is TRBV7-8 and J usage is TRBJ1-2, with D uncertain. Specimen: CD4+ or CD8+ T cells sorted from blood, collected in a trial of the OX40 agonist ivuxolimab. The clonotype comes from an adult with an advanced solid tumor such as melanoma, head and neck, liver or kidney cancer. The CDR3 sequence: CASSSRTGNSGYTF. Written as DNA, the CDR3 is TGTGCCAGCAGCTCACGGACGGGGAACTCTGGCTACACCTTC.